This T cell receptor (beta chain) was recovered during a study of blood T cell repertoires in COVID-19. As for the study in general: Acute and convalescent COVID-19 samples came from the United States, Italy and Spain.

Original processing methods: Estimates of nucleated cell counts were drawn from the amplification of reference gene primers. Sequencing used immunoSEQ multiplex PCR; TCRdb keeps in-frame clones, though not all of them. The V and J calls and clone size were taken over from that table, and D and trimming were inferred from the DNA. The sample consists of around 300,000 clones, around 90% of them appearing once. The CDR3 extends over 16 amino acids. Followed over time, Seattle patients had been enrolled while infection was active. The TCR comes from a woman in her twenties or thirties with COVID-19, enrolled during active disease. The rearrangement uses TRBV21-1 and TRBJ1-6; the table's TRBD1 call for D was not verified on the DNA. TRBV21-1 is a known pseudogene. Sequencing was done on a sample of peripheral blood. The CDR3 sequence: CASSKRCQGNNSPLHF. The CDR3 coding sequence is TGTGCCAGCAGCAAAAGGTGCCAGGGGAATAATTCACCCCTCCACTTT.